Each of the 10 T cell receptor beta chains below was sequenced from the same sample in a study of vaccination and CD4 T cells after COVID-19. Their antigen targets remain unknown. Treatment denoted: approximately nine-day PBMC culture with coronavirus spike peptide pools or control peptides (ViraFEST assay). Scientists ran DNA taken from cultured CD4+ T cells through the Oncomine TCR Beta short-read assay for sequencing. TCRdb re-analysed the PCR reads in MiXCR, keeping a single row per CDR3 protein. The sample yields 14,000 to 15,000 distinct CDR3 sequences, 48% seen once. Sequencing used CD4+ T cells from blood, cultured in vitro. The receptors here all came from a human donor who had recovered from COVID-19.

The chain carries TRBV12-5 and TRBJ2-3, with 9 bases that match TRBD2. There are 16 residues in the CDR3. Germline loops: CDR1 LGHNT, CDR2 FRNRAP. Unmatched junction bases numbered 2, after V lost 0 bases and J lost 1 base. Written as DNA, the CDR3 is TGTGCTAGTGGTTTGGTTATAGCGGGAGGCACAGATACGCAGTATTTT. Translated, it gives CASGLVIAGGTDTQYF.

By sample fraction, this clonotype is medium-sized. This rearrangement joins TRBV5-5 to TRBJ2-6; D remains ambiguous. The CDR3 extends over 15 amino acids. Germline CDR1 SGHKS, CDR2 YYEKEE (reference sequence). V was cut by 4 bases and J by 6 bases, with 14 bases left in between. CDR3 region: CASSHKTAEANVLTF. In DNA, the CDR3 is TGTGCCAGCAGCCACAAGACCGCGGAGGCCAACGTCCTGACTTTC.

CDR3: CASSYTGYYGYTF. In nucleotides, the CDR3 is TGTGCCAGCAGTTACACAGGGTACTATGGCTACACCTTC. The chain uses TRBV6-5 and TRBJ1-2, with D perhaps TRBD1 (6 bases). Between the trimmed V and J ends, which lost 2 bases and 3 bases, there was a span of 7 bases. The CDR3 consists of 13 residues. Germline assignment: CDR1 MNHEY and CDR2 SVGAGI.

V usage is TRBV7-3 and J usage is TRBJ2-1, with 13 bases that match TRBD2. This CDR3 region has 16 residues. The trim removed 2 bases at V and 6 bases at J, leaving 4 bases unmatched. The germline gives CDR1 SGHTA, CDR2 FQGTGA. CDR3 region: CASSLRLAGGSNEQFF. In nucleotides, the CDR3 is TGTGCCAGCAGCTTACGACTAGCGGGAGGAAGCAATGAGCAGTTCTTC.

The V and J genes are TRBV28 and TRBJ1-3; D not certain. The V gene's germline CDR1 is MDHEN and CDR2 SYDVKM. The CDR3 loop spans 14 amino acids. Between the trimmed V and J ends, which lost 3 bases and 4 bases, there was a span of 10 bases. CDR3 sequence (DNA): TGTGCCAGCAGTTTTCTGGGATCCGGAAACACCATATATTTT. Amino acids: CASSFLGSGNTIYF.

There are a few counts of this clonotype. The chain joins TRBV20-1 to TRBJ2-3; maybe TRBD1 (5 bases). CDR3 size: 16 residues. CDR1 and CDR2 (germline): DFQATT, SNEGSKA (reference sequence). Trimming removed 3 bases at V and 0 bases at J, with 16 bases between. The CDR3 coding sequence is TGCAGTGCTAGGTCGACAGTGCGAACTAGCACAGATACGCAGTATTTT. Protein sequence: CSARSTVRTSTDTQYF.

CDR3 DNA sequence: TGTGCCAGCAGTGAAAATAGCAGGGCTTTCTTT. Amino acid sequence: CASSENSRAFF. The chain links TRBV2 to TRBJ1-1; D uncertain. The V end was cut by 2 bases, the J end by 11 bases, with 9 bases between. The CDR3 contains 11 residues. CDR1 is SNHLY, CDR2 FYNNEI, per germline.

There are a few counts of this clonotype. V gene TRBV7-9 combines with J gene TRBJ1-2, with 8 bases aligning to TRBD1. CDR3 length: 13 residues. J gave up 8 bases and V 5 bases, and 7 bases lay outside the gene matches. CDR1 and CDR2 (germline): SEHNR, FQNEAQ (reference sequence). This CDR3 is CASSLGQGGGYTF. The CDR3 bases are TGTGCCAGCAGCCTAGGACAGGGTGGAGGCTACACCTTC.

The J gene is TRBJ2-7, the V gene TRBV5-6; TRBD1 might be the D (6 bases). The germline gives CDR1 SGHDT, CDR2 YYEEEE. The V gene lost 4 bases and the J gene lost 0 bases, with 17 bases spanning the gap. The CDR3 has 16 amino acids. The CDR3 DNA is TGTGCCAGCAGCGCGGTCGCGGAACAGGGCTCCTACGAGCAGTACTTC. Residues: CASSAVAEQGSYEQYF. Full variable domain (remainder filled in from reference TRBV5-6 and TRBJ2-7): DAGVTQSPTHLIKTRGQQVTLRCSPKSGHDTVSWYQQALGQGPQFIFQYYEEEERQRGNFPDRFSGHQFPNYSSELNVNALLLGDSALYLCASSAVAEQGSYEQYFGPGTRLTVT.

The chain recombines TRBV6-1 with TRBJ1-1; D not certain. The V end was cut by 8 bases, the J end by 3 bases, with 13 bases between. CDR3 size: 13 residues. Germline V gene data show CDR1 as MNHNS and CDR2 as SASEGT. The CDR3 region is CASGQARDTEAFF. As DNA, the CDR3 is TGTGCCAGCGGCCAGGCGAGGGACACTGAAGCTTTCTTT.